Here is one T cell receptor beta chain with its context. Its antigen remains unidentified. The data belong to a study of post-analysis software for immune sequencing data. Findings and caveats of the study: Controls' normalized Chao1 diversity significantly exceeded that of multiple sclerosis patients. Strong co-clustering by F measure was evident for samples that had been prepared in the same batch. Comparison of patients with controls showed five TRBV segments more frequent in patients, TRBV5-6, TRBV5-1 and TRBV20-1 among them.

Trimming removed 1 base from V and 5 bases from J; junction bases left unmatched: 5. CDR3 length equals 16 residues. Sequencing libraries made from TCR beta cDNA carried unique molecular identifiers. T cells numbering about 0.85 to 10 million yielded cDNA molecules that totaled about 500,000. TCRdb itself ran the PCR reads through MiXCR, one entry per CDR3 protein. This sample has hundreds of thousands of distinct CDR3 sequences, with around a third found just once. Material for sequencing was blood. The chain combines TRBV12-3 or TRBV12-4 with TRBJ2-3, with 11 bases aligning to TRBD2. This receptor was identified in a girl aged 5-17 years with multiple sclerosis. The CDR3 sequence is CASSLGLAGGGDTQYF. CDR3 nucleotides: TGTGCCAGCAGTTTAGGGCTAGCGGGGGGCGGAGATACGCAGTATTTT.